A few counts support the clone carrying this T cell receptor beta chain. Antigen unknown. This sample was taken from a study of T-cell memory formation after mild COVID-19. Notes on the study in general: Pre-infection memory held some responding clones, suggesting pre-existing cross-reactive T cells responded. Unconfirmed was the SARS-CoV-2 specificity of second-wave clones that peaked on day 37.

The length of the CDR3 is 14 residues. Trimming removed 4 bases from V and 4 bases from J, with 14 bases in between. Germline assignment: CDR1 LGHNA and CDR2 YSLEER. Using its own MiXCR run on the 5' RACE reads, TCRdb lists one record per CDR3 protein. The data show 350,000 to 450,000 distinct CDR3 sequences, with over 15% seen just once and about 8.8% held by the top ten. This receptor was obtained from an adult woman who had mild COVID-19 (a few samples of this study predate the infection). Cell type and time point are not known. The sample comprised PBMCs or a T cell subset sorted from them (not recorded which). The J gene is TRBJ2-7, the V gene TRBV4-3; D possibly uses TRBD1 or TRBD2 (5 bases each). The CDR3 region has the DNA TGCGCCAGCAGCCTTAGGGAAGGGGAGTACGAGCAGTACTTC. This gives the protein CASSLREGEYEQYF.